These 7 T cell receptor beta chains were all obtained from the same sample, sequenced in a study of T cell repertoires in cytomegalovirus infection. TCRdb reprocessed the reads via MiXCR and lists one record per CDR3 protein. The sample records approximately 180,000 distinct CDR3 sequences, about 15% being singletons. Sequencing used CD8+ T cells from PBMCs. Receptors were obtained from a human donor in good health (CMV status not recorded). Some clones in this sample may be carry-over from other donors' samples.

The chain employs TRBV19 and TRBJ1-1; 7 nucleotides agree with TRBD1. V shed 8 bases, J shed 5 bases, and the junction held 5 bases outside the gene matches. This CDR3 comprises 12 residues. Looked up from germline, CDR1 is LNHDA and CDR2 is SQIVND (reference sequence). In DNA form, the CDR3 reads TGTGCCAGTCACAGGGGTTTAACTGAAGCTTTCTTT. Protein sequence: CASHRGLTEAFF.

The chain employs TRBV12-3 or TRBV12-4 and TRBJ1-5; D is unresolved. This CDR3 region has 13 residues. V was cut by 4 bases and J by 5 bases, with 9 bases left in between. The CDR3 loop is CASSSGPYQPQHF. The CDR3 DNA reads TGTGCCAGCAGTTCCGGTCCCTATCAGCCCCAGCATTTT.

The chain combines TRBV28 with TRBJ2-3; maybe TRBD2 (6 bases). CDR1 and CDR2 from the germline V gene are MDHEN and SYDVKM. The CDR3 extends over 17 amino acids. V was clipped by 7 bases and J by 2 bases, with 22 bases between them. The CDR3 DNA reads as TGTGCCAGCACCTCTCGGACTACCCTAACTCACACAGATACGCAGTATTTT. It encodes CASTSRTTLTHTDTQYF.

Only a few counts were recorded for this clonotype. The chain carries TRBV27 and TRBJ2-1; D is uncertain. The CDR3 length is 15 residues. V was trimmed by 3 bases and J by 0 bases, leaving 9 bases between them. Germline V gene data show CDR1 as MNHEY and CDR2 as SMNVEV (reference sequence). The DNA for the CDR3 is TGTGCCAGCAGTTTGTCTGGAAACTCCTACAATGAGCAGTTCTTC. Translating gives CASSLSGNSYNEQFF.

There are a few counts of this clonotype. The V gene is TRBV6-1, the J gene TRBJ1-6; D gene unclear. V lost 2 bases and J 7 bases, leaving 9 bases between the germline ends. The CDR3 totals 14 residues. The germline gives CDR1 MNHNS, CDR2 SASEGT. The DNA of the CDR3 is TGTGCCAGCAGTGAAATAGGTCCGAATTCACCCCTCCACTTT. Residues: CASSEIGPNSPLHF.

V usage is TRBV7-6 and J usage is TRBJ1-6; TRBD1 agrees at 8 bases. The V gene end was trimmed by 6 bases and the J gene end by 7 bases; junction bases not matched to a gene: 2. Germline assignment: CDR1 SGHVS and CDR2 FNYEAQ. This CDR3 is 13 amino acids long. In nucleotides, the CDR3 is TGTGCCAGCAGACAGGGGGGGAATTCACCCCTCCACTTT. Translated, it gives CASRQGGNSPLHF. The entire variable domain, with the rest obtained from reference TRBV7-6 and TRBJ1-6, is as follows: GAGVSQSPRYKVTKRGQDVALRCDPISGHVSLYWYRQALGQGPEFLTYFNYEAQQDKSGLPNDRFSAERPEGSISTLTIQRTEQRDSAMYRCASRQGGNSPLHFGNGTRLTVT.

This clonotype appeared a few times. The chain carries TRBV7-9 and TRBJ2-5; D perhaps matches TRBD2 (5 bases). V was cut by 3 bases and J by 5 bases, with 13 bases left in between. The CDR3 consists of 14 residues. Germline V lookup: CDR1 SEHNR, CDR2 FQNEAQ (reference sequence). DNA for the CDR3: TGTGCCAGCAGCTTTGAGGGTTTCGGGGAGACCCAGTACTTC. Its protein product is CASSFEGFGETQYF.